The rows below give T cell receptor beta chains drawn from one sample of a study of radiation and T cells in renal cell carcinoma. Clones were sequenced by immunoSEQ multiplex PCR, and TCRdb holds only the in-frame ones, with some missing. The sample carries over 85,000 clones, 65% to 85% recorded once. The source material was blood, sampled from a patient whose treatment included radiotherapy and nephrectomy. Receptors were obtained from a man between 60 and 70 years old with renal cell carcinoma. Both conserved end residues are part of each CDR3. Each record gives: clone size, V gene, D gene, J gene, CDR3 protein, CDR3 DNA. The D gene is left open where the match is weak. Some rows mark clone size as missing; the rest say once, few, many or name a class of expanded clone.

>.|TRBV9|.|TRBJ2-3
CASSVGGVISTDTQYF
TGTGCCAGCAGCGTAGGCGGAGTCATTAGCACAGATACGCAGTATTTT
>.|TRBV4-3|TRBD2|TRBJ2-5
CASSQGGGYQETQYF
TGCGCCAGCAGCCAAGGGGGGGGGTACCAAGAGACCCAGTACTTC
>few|TRBV2|TRBD1|TRBJ2-7
CASSSGQPPYEQYF
TGTGCCAGCAGCTCGGGACAGCCCCCCTACGAGCAGTACTTC
>.|TRBV28|.|TRBJ2-3
CASRIRTDTQYF
TGTGCCAGCAGAATCCGAACAGATACGCAGTATTTT
>.|TRBV7-3|TRBD1|TRBJ1-1
CASSPRQGGITEAFF
TGTGCCAGCAGCCCCCGACAGGGGGGTATCACTGAAGCTTTCTTT
>.|TRBV27|.|TRBJ1-2
CASSPGQQHNYGYTF
TGTGCCAGCAGTCCAGGACAGCAACATAACTATGGCTACACCTTC
>once|TRBV6-1|.|TRBJ1-1
CASSRTGDTEAFF
TGTGCCAGCAGTCGGACTGGGGACACTGAAGCTTTCTTT
>medium-sized|TRBV6-6|.|TRBJ1-5
CASSSSTGSQPQHF
.
>.|TRBV10-2|TRBD1|TRBJ1-2
CASSVRTGQTGGYTF
TGCGCCAGCAGTGTGCGGACAGGGCAGACGGGTGGCTACACCTTC
>.|TRBV6-6|.|TRBJ1-1
CASSYPEEGRAFF
TGTGCCAGCAGTTACCCCGAGGAGGGTAGGGCTTTCTTT
>.|TRBV7-7|.|TRBJ2-2
CASRERINTGELFF
TGTGCCAGCAGGGAAAGGATTAACACCGGGGAGCTGTTTTTT
>.|TRBV2|.|TRBJ2-7
CASSLDGYEQYF
TGTGCCAGCAGTCTCGACGGTTACGAGCAGTACTTC
>.|TRBV5-1|.|TRBJ1-4
CASSEPPHEKLFF
TGCGCCAGCAGCGAACCCCCGCATGAAAAACTGTTTTTT
>.|TRBV7-2|.|TRBJ1-5
CASSYRQGPQHF
TGTGCCAGCAGCTACCGTCAGGGGCCCCAGCATTTT
>.|TRBV6-6|.|TRBJ1-1
CASSSQTFMNTEAFF
TGTGCCAGCAGTTCACAGACATTCATGAACACTGAAGCTTTCTTT
>.|TRBV27|.|TRBJ2-5
CASSLELGGQETQYF
TGTGCCAGCAGTTTAGAGTTGGGGGGTCAAGAGACCCAGTACTTC
>few|TRBV19|TRBD1|TRBJ1-5
CASSPLGQARYRSNQPQHF
TGTGCCAGTAGTCCGCTCGGACAGGCAAGGTATAGGAGCAATCAGCCCCAGCATTTT
>.|TRBV27|.|TRBJ2-2
CASSHIPNTGELFF
TGTGCCAGCAGTCACATACCGAACACCGGGGAGCTGTTTTTT
>.|TRBV10-1|.|TRBJ2-3
CASRESGSNTDTQYF
TGCGCCAGCAGAGAATCAGGGTCCAACACAGATACGCAGTATTTT
>.|TRBV19|TRBD1|TRBJ1-5
CASSGQGFQPQHF
TGTGCCAGTAGTGGACAGGGATTTCAGCCCCAGCATTTT
>once|TRBV19|.|TRBJ1-4
CASSIGRPQRPTNEKLFF
TGTGCCAGTAGTATCGGGAGGCCTCAAAGGCCAACTAATGAAAAACTGTTTTTT
>.|TRBV18|.|TRBJ2-6
CASSPAQFSANVLTF
TGTGCCAGCTCACCTGCCCAATTCTCGGCCAACGTCCTGACTTTC
>.|TRBV11-3|.|TRBJ2-1
CASSLVGRARSNNEQFF
TGTGCCAGCAGCTTAGTAGGGCGGGCCCGGTCCAACAATGAGCAGTTCTTC
>.|TRBV6-6|.|TRBJ2-1
CASSPPGGLTANEQFF
TGTGCCAGCAGTCCCCCCGGGGGACTCACCGCCAATGAGCAGTTCTTC
>.|TRBV28|.|TRBJ1-3
CASSYATVSGNTIYF
TGTGCCAGCAGTTACGCGACAGTCTCTGGAAACACCATATATTTT
>.|TRBV4-1|TRBD2|TRBJ2-1
CASSQDPRSSGPSYNEQFF
TGCGCCAGCAGCCAAGACCCCCGCTCTAGCGGGCCCTCCTACAATGAGCAGTTCTTC
>.|TRBV4-2|.|TRBJ2-5
CASSQITGMPETQYF
TGTGCCAGCAGCCAAATAACAGGGATGCCGGAGACCCAGTACTTC
>.|TRBV28|.|TRBJ1-2
CASSFEVYGYTF
TGTGCCAGCAGTTTCGAGGTCTATGGCTACACCTTC
>.|TRBV25-1|TRBD1|TRBJ1-5
CASSPGDRVDNQPQHF
TGTGCCAGCAGTCCTGGGGACAGGGTGGACAATCAGCCCCAGCATTTT
>.|TRBV10-1|.|TRBJ2-5
CAGSPPWGSEETQYF
TGCGCCGGCAGTCCCCCCTGGGGTAGTGAGGAGACCCAGTACTTC
>few|TRBV7-8|.|TRBJ2-1
CASSLGRLGGRRSNEQFF
TGTGCCAGCAGCTTAGGGCGACTAGGGGGGAGGAGGTCCAATGAGCAGTTCTTC
>.|TRBV27|.|TRBJ2-7
CASSLRPAYEQYF
TGTGCCAGCAGTTTACGACCAGCCTACGAGCAGTACTTC
>.|TRBV9|TRBD1|TRBJ2-7
CASSVGDRADEQYF
TGTGCCAGCAGCGTAGGGGACAGGGCCGACGAGCAGTACTTC
>.|TRBV6-5|.|TRBJ2-2
CASSWSTTGELFF
TGTGCCAGCAGTTGGTCGACCACCGGGGAGCTGTTTTTT
>.|TRBV6-5|.|TRBJ2-3
CASSYSRVQRTDTQYF
TGTGCCAGCAGTTACTCGAGGGTCCAGCGAACAGATACGCAGTATTTT
>.|TRBV4-1|TRBD2|TRBJ2-1
CASSQGPGLYNEQFF
TGCGCCAGCAGCCAAGGGCCGGGACTATACAATGAGCAGTTCTTC
>.|TRBV2|.|TRBJ2-1
CASTRPTGLNEQFF
TGTGCCAGCACCAGACCTACAGGGTTGAATGAGCAGTTCTTC
>.|TRBV11-2|TRBD2|TRBJ2-3
CASSWGLAVTSTDTQYF
TGTGCCAGCAGCTGGGGACTAGCGGTGACTAGCACAGATACGCAGTATTTT
>.|TRBV5-1|.|TRBJ1-2
CASSFLGENGYTF
TGCGCCAGCAGCTTTCTGGGGGAGAATGGCTACACCTTC
>.|TRBV10-3|.|TRBJ1-5
CAIRRDVNQPQHF
TGTGCCATCAGGAGGGACGTAAATCAGCCCCAGCATTTT
>once|TRBV10-1|.|TRBJ2-7
CASKSGGRPYEQYF
TGCGCCAGCAAGTCCGGGGGTCGTCCCTACGAGCAGTACTTC
>.|TRBV18|.|TRBJ1-5
CASTPGNSNQPQHF
TGTGCCAGCACCCCGGGCAATAGCAATCAGCCCCAGCATTTT
>.|TRBV30|TRBD2|TRBJ2-3
CAWSLGTSGTDTQYF
TGTGCCTGGAGTTTAGGGACTAGCGGCACAGATACGCAGTATTTT
>.|TRBV5-1|TRBD2|TRBJ2-7
CASSPSFTSDEQYF
TGCGCCAGCAGCCCTTCTTTTACTAGCGACGAGCAGTACTTC
>.|TRBV29-1|.|TRBJ2-1
CSVGTGGYNEQFF
TGCAGCGTTGGTACAGGAGGGTACAATGAGCAGTTCTTC
>.|TRBV4-1|.|TRBJ1-4
CASSPAPGRQDEKLFF
TGCGCCAGCAGCCCCGCGCCAGGCCGGCAAGATGAAAAACTGTTTTTT
>.|TRBV5-1|TRBD2|TRBJ2-5
CASSLGEGLAGEETQYF
TGCGCCAGCAGCTTGGGCGAGGGACTAGCGGGAGAAGAGACCCAGTACTTC
>.|TRBV7-2|.|TRBJ2-3
CASSPGRGSGITQYF
TGTGCCAGCAGCCCCGGCCGGGGATCCGGTATTACGCAGTATTTT
>few|TRBV19|.|TRBJ1-2
CASSKDHNYGYTF
TGTGCCAGTAGTAAGGATCATAACTATGGCTACACCTTC
>.|TRBV6-1|TRBD1|TRBJ1-1
CASTRDRENTEAFF
TGTGCCAGCACTAGGGACAGAGAGAACACTGAAGCTTTCTTT
>once|TRBV19|TRBD1|TRBJ1-2
CASSIQRPGQGGVWDYGYTF
TGTGCCAGTAGTATACAGAGGCCCGGACAGGGGGGAGTGTGGGACTATGGCTACACCTTC
>.|TRBV5-1|.|TRBJ1-1
CASSFLGFGTLGVNTEAFF
TGCGCCAGCAGCTTCCTGGGCTTTGGGACACTGGGGGTGAACACTGAAGCTTTCTTT
>once|TRBV27|TRBD2|TRBJ2-7
CASRLYGRRGTSGRRIYEQYF
TGTGCCAGCCGTTTATACGGCCGAAGAGGGACTAGCGGGAGGCGGATCTACGAGCAGTACTTC
>.|TRBV28|TRBD1|TRBJ1-1
CASSFPLLVGTGNTEAFF
TGTGCCAGCAGTTTCCCGCTCCTGGTGGGGACAGGGAACACTGAAGCTTTCTTT
>.|TRBV19|TRBD2|TRBJ2-1
CASSISGLAKDEQFF
TGTGCCAGTAGTATATCGGGACTAGCGAAGGATGAGCAGTTCTTC
>.|TRBV5-1|.|TRBJ1-2
CASSLVGAPGIEGYTF
TGCGCCAGCAGCTTGGTGGGGGCGCCAGGGATTGAAGGCTACACCTTC
>.|TRBV6-1|.|TRBJ2-3
CASSLDTDTQYF
TGTGCCAGCAGTCTTGACACAGATACGCAGTATTTT